Each of the 6 T cell receptor beta chains below was sequenced from the same sample in a study of CD8 T cells in Susac syndrome. After extraction with the RNeasy kit, about 0.45 to 1 ug of the RNA was reverse transcribed using random hexamers. TCRdb re-derived calls from the immunoSEQ multiplex PCR reads in MiXCR, one entry per CDR3 protein. The table lists approximately 190,000 distinct CDR3 sequences, nearly 95% of them singletons. Sequencing was done on a sample of CD4+ T cells from PBMCs. The receptors stem from a human donor with multiple sclerosis.

The table lists this clonotype with a count of one. The chain carries TRBV9 and TRBJ1-1, with a weak D call TRBD1 (6 bases). CDR1 and CDR2 from the germline V gene are SGDLS and YYNGEE. The CDR3 is 13 residues long. Trimming cost V 1 base and J 7 bases, with 11 bases left between them. The CDR3 region has the DNA TGTGCCAGCAGCGTACAGGGGAGTGGTGAAGCTTTCTTT. It is translated as CASSVQGSGEAFF.

The chain uses TRBV12-3 or TRBV12-4 and TRBJ2-1; D unclear. The CDR3 totals 12 residues. Trimming took off 2 bases at V and 12 bases at J, with 11 bases between the two ends. CDR3 in DNA: TGTGCCAGCAGTTTAAACCCGCCGGGGCAGTTCTTC. Residues: CASSLNPPGQFF.

A few counts support this clonotype. This rearrangement joins TRBV30 to TRBJ1-6, with unresolved D. Per germline, CDR1 GTSNPN and CDR2 SVGIG (reference sequence). The V and J ends lost 4 bases and 7 bases respectively, with 14 bases between them. The CDR3 is made up of 14 amino acids. CDR3 nucleotide sequence: TGTGCCTGGAACGGGCCGGACCCAAATTCACCCCTCCACTTT. This gives the protein CAWNGPDPNSPLHF.

The chain uses TRBV15 and TRBJ2-7, with D possibly being TRBD1 (5 bases). The V and J ends lost 3 bases and 1 base respectively, with 10 bases between them. Germline V CDR1 and CDR2: LNHNV, YYDKDF (reference sequence). There are 14 residues in the CDR3. The CDR3 sequence: CATSSPGHSYEQYF. CDR3 in DNA: TGTGCCACCAGCAGCCCCGGACATTCCTACGAGCAGTACTTC.

The rearrangement links TRBV20-1 to TRBJ2-7; possibly TRBD1 for D (5 bases). The germline V gene has CDR1 DFQATT and CDR2 SNEGSKA (reference sequence). The CDR3 is made up of 12 amino acids. The V and J ends lost 3 bases and 6 bases respectively, with 12 bases between them. The CDR3 DNA reads as TGCAGTGCTAGTCGGCAGGGCGGCGAGCAGTACTTC. This sequence encodes CSASRQGGEQYF.

This clonotype was seen only once. The CDR3 bases are TGCAGTGCTAGAGGAGAGTCCTCGTATGGCTACACCTTC. Its translation: CSARGESSYGYTF. The gene calls are TRBV20-1 and TRBJ1-2; unclear D gene. Germline lookup yields CDR1 DFQATT and CDR2 SNEGSKA (reference sequence). The V gene lost 1 base and the J gene lost 5 bases, with 11 bases spanning the gap. The CDR3 runs to 13 residues.